This T cell receptor beta chain was observed in a study of CD8 T cells in ankylosing spondylitis. Ten or more counts support this clonotype. TCRdb re-analysed the 5' RACE reads in MiXCR, keeping a single row per CDR3 protein. The top ten clones hold over 4.5% of a sample with some 87,000 distinct CDR3 sequences, around 10% of them seen once. Per germline, CDR1 SGHRS and CDR2 YFSETQ. Trimming removed 4 bases at V and 1 base at J, with 20 bases between. CDR3 length: 17 amino acids. This clonotype originated in a male donor with ankylosing spondylitis or in good health (not recorded which). The chain couples TRBV5-1 to TRBJ1-1; possible D gene TRBD1, 5 bases. The source material was blood, either unsorted or a sorted T cell fraction (not recorded which). The CDR3 protein is CASSPAGTHWPNTEAFF. In DNA form, the CDR3 reads TGCGCCAGCAGCCCGGCGGGGACCCATTGGCCGAACACTGAAGCTTTCTTT.